One and the same sample provided the 14 T cell receptor beta chains below, sequenced in a study of neurological immune-mediated disorders (dated by TCRdb to the late 2010s). The sample's time point, from its label and the paper: longitudinal time-point 1 (baseline). The protocol used for the library was 5' RACE. The listed sequencing device is Illumina HiSeq 2500. TCRdb trimmed public reads at Q25 via fastp, called clones via MiXCR and kept in-frame beta chains. For every CDR3 protein sequence, its rows merge into one entry that carries the most common genes and DNA. The sample records 50,000 to 70,000 distinct CDR3 sequences, over 8.5% of which are singletons. 6% to 8.5% of the sample is in the top ten clones. Source material: PBMCs. These receptors were collected from a male donor with HTLV-1-associated myelopathy (HAM/TSP).

About this clonotype: One base away lies a much larger clone, so this may be a sequencing read error. V and J are TRBV5-6 and TRBJ2-1; D is perhaps TRBD2 (5 bases). The V gene lost 1 base and the J gene lost 0 bases, with 11 bases spanning the gap. Germline CDR1 and CDR2: SGHDT and YYEEEE. The CDR3 runs to 16 residues. In nucleotides, the CDR3 is TGTGCCAGCAGCTTGTGGAAAGGGAGCTCCTACAATGAGCAGTTCTTC. Its translation is CASSLWKGSSYNEQFF. The complete variable domain, with remaining parts taken from reference TRBV5-6 and TRBJ2-1, reads DAGVTQSPTHLIKTRGQQVTLRCSPKSGHDTVSWYQQALGQGPQFIFQYYEEEERQRGNFPDRFSGHQFPNYSSELNVNALLLGDSALYLCASSLWKGSSYNEQFFGPGTRLTVL.

The sample holds many counts of this clonotype. The J gene is TRBJ2-1, the V gene TRBV20-1; 12 nucleotides align to TRBD2. There are 16 residues in the CDR3. J lost 6 bases, V lost 3 bases, and 9 bases had no gene match. Germline loops: CDR1 DFQATT, CDR2 SNEGSKA (reference sequence). CDR3 residues: CSARALLAGGRNEQFF. For the CDR3, the DNA is TGCAGTGCTAGGGCCCTACTAGCGGGGGGCCGCAATGAGCAGTTCTTC.

This clonotype was seen many times. The gene calls are TRBV5-1 and TRBJ2-3; 10 bases map to TRBD1. Germline loops: CDR1 SGHRS, CDR2 YFSETQ. J lost 6 bases, V lost 2 bases, and 6 bases had no gene match. The CDR3 loop spans 15 amino acids. In DNA, the CDR3 is TGCGCCAGCAGCTTCCGGGACAGGGGATCTGATACGCAGTATTTT. Translating gives CASSFRDRGSDTQYF.

This clonotype appeared many times. The rearrangement joins TRBV7-9 to TRBJ1-6, with a tentative D call TRBD1 (5 bases). CDR1 SEHNR and CDR2 FQNEAQ come from the germline V gene (reference sequence). The CDR3 is 14 amino acids. With 6 bases removed from V and 5 bases from J, the gap between germline ends came to 11 bases. This CDR3 is CASRTGTDNSPLHF. In DNA form, the CDR3 reads TGTGCCAGCAGAACCGGGACCGATAATTCACCCCTCCACTTT.

Ten or more counts support this clonotype. The rearrangement joins TRBV29-1 to TRBJ2-2, with D possibly matching TRBD2 (5 bases). Trimming left V 2 bases short and J 15 bases short, with 13 bases between. Germline-derived CDR1 and CDR2 are SQVTM and ANQGSEA. This CDR3 is 11 amino acids long. The CDR3 spells CSVELGAWMFF. The CDR3 bases are TGCAGCGTTGAACTGGGAGCCTGGATGTTTTTT.

This chain uses TRBV6-2 or TRBV6-3 with TRBJ1-5; 7 bases are a match to TRBD1. V lost 4 bases and J lost 9; bases outside the gene matches: 9. The CDR3 covers 14 residues. In germline, CDR1 is MNHEY, CDR2 SVGEGT. CDR3 loop: CASSSGQPSGPQHF. In DNA form, the CDR3 reads TGTGCCAGCAGTTCGGGACAGCCATCAGGGCCCCAGCATTTT.

This clonotype was counted at least ten times. The chain carries TRBV3-1 and TRBJ1-1; D call uncertain. CDR1 and CDR2 from the germline V gene are LGHDT and YNNKEL (reference sequence). This CDR3 has 12 amino acids. Trimming took off 0 bases at V and 7 bases at J, with 6 bases between the two ends. The CDR3 reads CASSQDEDEAFF. As DNA, the CDR3 is TGTGCCAGCAGCCAAGATGAGGATGAAGCTTTCTTT.

This clonotype has ten or more counts. The chain links TRBV5-6 to TRBJ2-3, with no clear D. There are 15 residues in the CDR3. Germline V gives CDR1 SGHDT, CDR2 YYEEEE. The V end lost 4 bases, the J end lost 3 bases, and 15 bases lay between the germline ends. CDR3 protein: CASSPVKFGTDTQYF. In DNA form, the CDR3 reads TGTGCCAGCAGCCCTGTCAAATTCGGTACAGATACGCAGTATTTT.

There are many counts of this clonotype. J is TRBJ2-1 and V is TRBV5-1; D is perhaps TRBD2 (6 bases). CDR1 SGHRS and CDR2 YFSETQ come from the germline V gene. V was clipped by 4 bases and J by 8 bases, with 13 bases between them. This CDR3 has 13 amino acids. CDR3 DNA: TGCGCCAGCAGCAGCGCTGGAGGGGATGAGCAGTTCTTC. As protein: CASSSAGGDEQFF.

This clonotype has a count of ten or more. The gene calls are TRBV12-3 or TRBV12-4 and TRBJ1-4; the D is unclear. The CDR3 loop spans 13 amino acids. Trimming took 6 bases from V and 8 from J, leaving 13 bases between them. The CDR3 region has the DNA TGTGCCAGCAGCCCCCCCACGCGCGAAAAACTGTTTTTT. Protein product: CASSPPTREKLFF.

Many counts were recorded for this clonotype. The V call is TRBV5-1, the J call TRBJ2-3; D could derive from TRBD1 or TRBD2 (5 bases each). The CDR3 extends over 14 amino acids. V lost 5 bases and J 1 base, leaving 11 bases between the germline ends. Germline V lookup: CDR1 SGHRS, CDR2 YFSETQ. The CDR3 sequence is CASRMRGGTDTQYF. In nucleotides, the CDR3 is TGCGCCAGCAGGATGAGGGGCGGCACAGATACGCAGTATTTT.

This clonotype was seen ten or more times. The chain carries TRBV24-1 and TRBJ1-1; D may be TRBD1 (5 bases). Trimming cost V 2 bases and J 2 bases, with 14 bases left between them. The CDR3 totals 16 residues. Germline values: CDR1 KGHDR, CDR2 SFDVKD. The CDR3 region is CATSDSGPGKNTEAFF. In nucleotides, the CDR3 is TGTGCCACCAGTGATTCGGGGCCAGGGAAAAACACTGAAGCTTTCTTT.

This clonotype was recorded many times. This sequence joins TRBV29-1 and TRBJ1-1; possibly TRBD1 for D (5 bases). Trimming shortened V by 6 bases and J by 3 bases, and 23 bases separated the two germline ends. The germline V gene encodes CDR1 SQVTM and CDR2 ANQGSEA. This CDR3 has 16 amino acids. CDR3 coding DNA: TGCAGCGTCGGAGGGGCGGGCCCAAGGTCCGACACTGAAGCTTTCTTT. Translating it yields CSVGGAGPRSDTEAFF.

There are many counts of this clonotype. V usage is TRBV6-2 or TRBV6-3 and J usage is TRBJ2-7; D is perhaps TRBD2 (7 bases). The CDR3 covers 16 residues. V was cut by 8 bases and J by 7 bases, with 27 bases left in between. Germline CDR1 is MNHEY and CDR2 is SVGEGT. CDR3 nucleotides: TGTGCCAGCGGACGAAGACGGGGGGCCCTGGAGGGAGAGCAGTACTTC. Protein product: CASGRRRGALEGEQYF.